Listed here are 6 T cell receptor beta chains from one sample, sequenced in a study of CD8 T cells in Susac syndrome (dated by TCRdb to between 2018 and 2021). Libraries were prepared through the immunoSEQ multiplex PCR assay. RNA was extracted with the RNeasy kit and roughly 0.5 to 1 ug was reverse transcribed using random hexamers. TCRdb reprocessing: public reads trimmed at Q25 with fastp, clones called with MiXCR, in-frame beta chains kept. Merged by CDR3 protein, the rows form single entries marked with the most common genes and DNA. Here the sample has about 430,000 distinct CDR3 sequences; more than 80% occur a single time. Approximately 0.12% of the sample comes from the top ten. The sequenced sample was CD8+ T cells from PBMCs. These receptors came from a human donor with multiple sclerosis.

The gene calls are TRBV20-1 and TRBJ1-1, with 10 nucleotides matching TRBD1. The germline CDR1 and CDR2 sequences are DFQATT and SNEGSKA (reference sequence). The CDR3 has 15 amino acids. Losses at the gene ends were 3 bases for V and 7 bases for J; bases not matched to a gene: 11. This CDR3 reads CSARERDRGSFEAFF. Written as DNA, the CDR3 is TGCAGTGCTAGGGAGAGGGACAGGGGTTCTTTTGAAGCTTTCTTT.

The CDR3 region has the DNA TGTGCCAGCAGCTTAGTGCTCCCATGGGCATCGGGCAGGAGGAATCAGCCCCAGCATTTT. It is translated as CASSLVLPWASGRRNQPQHF. V gene TRBV11-1 combines with J gene TRBJ1-5; no firm D call. Per the germline V gene, CDR1 is SGHAT and CDR2 is FQDESV (reference sequence). V dropped 1 base and J dropped 4 bases, with 26 bases sitting between them. This CDR3 spans 20 amino acids.

The chain is built from TRBV12-3 or TRBV12-4 and TRBJ2-1, with D maybe TRBD2 (5 bases). V lost 5 bases, J lost 0 bases, and 11 bases lay in between. The CDR3 totals 15 residues. The CDR3 DNA is TGTGCCAGCAGTCCTAGCCCCAGCTCCTACAATGAGCAGTTCTTC. It specifies CASSPSPSSYNEQFF.

This sequence joins TRBV27 and TRBJ2-1, with D unresolved. Germline lookup yields CDR1 MNHEY and CDR2 SMNVEV (reference sequence). CDR3 size: 15 residues. Trimming left V 0 bases short and J 1 base short, with 7 bases between. The CDR3 protein is CASSLSAQSYNEQFF. CDR3 in DNA: TGTGCCAGCAGTTTATCGGCACAGTCCTACAATGAGCAGTTCTTC.

The chain couples TRBV27 to TRBJ1-5, with 10 bases identical to TRBD1. Looked up from germline, CDR1 is MNHEY and CDR2 is SMNVEV (reference sequence). The CDR3 has 16 residues. V dropped 4 bases and J dropped 1; count of bases not matched to a gene: 4. CDR3 amino acids: CASSSSGQGSNQPQHF. DNA for the CDR3: TGTGCCAGCAGTTCATCGGGACAGGGGAGCAATCAGCCCCAGCATTTT.

Here the CDR3 DNA reads TGCGCCAGCAGACTAGGCGTAGATCCCCGCTACGAGCAGTACTTC. Protein: CASRLGVDPRYEQYF. This chain joins TRBV5-1 and TRBJ2-7, with TRBD2 as a possible D gene (5 bases). V was pared by 5 bases and J by 3 bases, with 18 bases between. CDR3 length: 15 residues. CDR1 is SGHRS, CDR2 YFSETQ, per germline.